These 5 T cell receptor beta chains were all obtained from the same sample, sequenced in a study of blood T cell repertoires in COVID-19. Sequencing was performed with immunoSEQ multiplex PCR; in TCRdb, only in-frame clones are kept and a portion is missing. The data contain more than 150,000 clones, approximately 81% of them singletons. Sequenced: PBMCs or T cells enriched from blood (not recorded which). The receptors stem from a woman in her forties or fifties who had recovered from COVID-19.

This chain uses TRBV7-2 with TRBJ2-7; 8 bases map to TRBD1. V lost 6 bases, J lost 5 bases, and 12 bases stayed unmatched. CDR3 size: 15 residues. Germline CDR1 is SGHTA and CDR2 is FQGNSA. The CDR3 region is CASRSGGTGYHEQYF. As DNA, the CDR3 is TGTGCCAGCAGGTCAGGGGGGACAGGTTATCACGAGCAGTACTTC.

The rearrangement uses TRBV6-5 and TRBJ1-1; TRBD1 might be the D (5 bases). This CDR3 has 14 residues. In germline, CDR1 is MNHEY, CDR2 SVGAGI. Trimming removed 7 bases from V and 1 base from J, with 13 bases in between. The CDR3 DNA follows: TGTGCCAGCACCAACTGGGGGGGGAACACTGAAGCTTTCTTT. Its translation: CASTNWGGNTEAFF.

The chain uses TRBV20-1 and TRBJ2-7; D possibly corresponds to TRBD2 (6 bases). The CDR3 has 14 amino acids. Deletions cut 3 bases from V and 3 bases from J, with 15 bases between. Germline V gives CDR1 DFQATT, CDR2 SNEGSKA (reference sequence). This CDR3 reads CSASITGEFYEQYF. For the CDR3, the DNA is TGCAGTGCTAGTATAACGGGGGAGTTCTACGAGCAGTACTTC.

The CDR3 DNA reads TGTGCCAGCCAGGTAGATCGCGGGTCATGGGAGACCCAGTACTTC. Its translation: CASQVDRGSWETQYF. The chain couples TRBV18 to TRBJ2-5; perhaps TRBD2 as D (5 bases). Between the trimmed V and J ends, which lost 8 bases and 5 bases, there was a span of 21 bases. The CDR3 has 15 amino acids. Germline V lookup: CDR1 KGHSH, CDR2 LQKENI.

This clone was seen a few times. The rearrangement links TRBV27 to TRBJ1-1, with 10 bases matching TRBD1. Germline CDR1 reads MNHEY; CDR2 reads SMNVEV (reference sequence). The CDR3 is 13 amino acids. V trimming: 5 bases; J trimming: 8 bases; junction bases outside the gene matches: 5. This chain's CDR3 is CASSRQGAQEAFF. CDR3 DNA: TGTGCCAGCAGTAGACAGGGGGCCCAAGAAGCTTTCTTT.